The TCR beta chain described here comes from a study of T-cell reconstitution after alpha-beta-depleted transplantation in children. The CDR3 runs 10 residues. Germline V gene lookup returns CDR1 SQVTM and CDR2 ANQGSEA. The V gene lost 6 bases and the J gene lost 6 bases, with 6 bases spanning the gap. A library of TCRbeta sequences, prepared with unique molecular identifiers, was generated. Via MiXCR, TCRdb re-called the PCR reads, giving one row per CDR3 protein. The table records approximately 230,000 distinct CDR3 sequences, around 25% of them present only once. This clonotype was seen more than once but under ten times. Its specificity is unknown. Study observations and caveats: T-cell numbers and diversity one year post-transplant derived largely from freshly generated T cells. There were reportedly several hundred expanded graft clones from which alpha-beta T cells came about two months after transplant. Recipient T cells and thymic progenitors that survived were the source of the high TCRbeta diversity seen at day 60 in some patients.

The source was PBMCs, collected before TCRalphabeta/CD19-depleted stem cell transplant. The TCR originated in a girl aged 2 to 10 with Fanconi anemia, due to receive a stem cell transplant. V gene TRBV29-1 combines with J gene TRBJ2-1; D perhaps matches TRBD2 (5 bases). The CDR3 here is CSVGVNEQFF. The CDR3 DNA reads TGCAGCGTGGGAGTCAATGAGCAGTTCTTC.